This T cell receptor beta chain was obtained from a study of shared clonotypes between healthy human individuals. CDR3 length equals 15 residues. V was cut by 5 bases and J by 8 bases, with 19 bases left in between. Looked up from germline, CDR1 is SGHAT and CDR2 is FQNNGV. This clone appeared once. The target antigen is unknown. CD45RO negativity and positive selection for CCR7 defined naive CD8 cells, a population that excluded terminally differentiated effector memory CD45RA+ cells. Regarding the study as a whole: With a handful of donors compared, around 5.4% of naive CD4 clonotypes were shared.

At a deep level, the assay was run. TCRdb's table, derived via immunoSEQ multiplex PCR, lists solely in-frame clones and lacks some. Seen here are more than 550,000 clones, 92% observed once, and the top ten hold approximately 24%. The V and J genes are TRBV11-2 and TRBJ2-1, with D tentatively TRBD2 (6 bases). This receptor was identified in a man aged 25 to 45 in good health. Sequences were obtained from naive CD8+ T cells sorted from blood. The CDR3 DNA reads TGTGCCAGCAGCCGTAGACGGATCTGGGGGGATGAGCAGTTCTTC. Protein sequence: CASSRRRIWGDEQFF.